These 20 T cell receptor beta chains came from one sample sequenced in a study of regulatory T cells in long-lasting Graves disease. In building TCR beta libraries, iRepertoire HTBI primers were used together with Arm-PCR of CDR3 regions. One entry per CDR3 protein results from TCRdb running MiXCR on the multiplex PCR reads. Among more than 450,000 distinct CDR3 sequences listed, about 12% were seen once. Time point reported: newly diagnosed GD, antithyroid drugs for less than 3 months. Construction of the TCR library relied on RNA isolated from PBMCs. This sample also appeared in a second study, on T cells in Graves' hyperthyroidism and ophthalmopathy.

The source was peripheral blood mononuclear cells (PBMCs), collected at new diagnosis, from a patient treated with antithyroid drugs. All receptors come from a woman in her 30s with Graves disease.

There are a few counts of this clonotype. A single base separates this from a much larger clone, so it may be a read error. This chain joins TRBV27 and TRBJ2-5; D unresolved. This CDR3 comprises 13 residues. The germline V gene encodes CDR1 MNHEY and CDR2 SMNVEV (reference sequence). This chain's CDR3 is CASSFSAQETRYF. CDR3 bases: TGTGCCAGCAGTTTTTCAGCACAAGAGACCCGGTACTTC.

The chain recombines TRBV3-1 with TRBJ2-4, with 7 bases identical to TRBD1. The ends lost 4 bases at V and 15 bases at J; junction bases unmatched: 12. Germline-derived CDR1 and CDR2 are LGHDT and YNNKEL (reference sequence). CDR3 length: 13 amino acids. The CDR3 nucleotides read TGTGCCAGCAGCCCTCTTACGGGACAGCGTATGTACTTC. Translating it yields CASSPLTGQRMYF. The full variable domain, completed using reference TRBV3-1 and TRBJ2-4, is DTAVSQTPKYLVTQMGNDKSIKCEQNLGHDTMYWYKQDSKKFLKIMFSYNNKELIINETVPNRFSPKSPDKAHLNLHINSLELGDSAVYFCASSPLTGQRMYFGAGTRLSVL.

The sample holds many counts of this clonotype. Its ends do not fully match the called genes, so a read error is possible. The chain combines TRBV19 with TRBJ1-1, with a tentative D call TRBD1 (6 bases). The length of the CDR3 is 16 residues. The V gene's germline CDR1 is LNHDA and CDR2 SQIVND (reference sequence). The CDR3: CASSIAARGANAEAFF. DNA for the CDR3: TGTGCCAGTAGTATAGCTGCCAGGGGAGCGAACGCTGAAGCTTTCTTT.

This clonotype was picked up many times. The chain links TRBV29-1 to TRBJ2-3; D perhaps matches TRBD1 (6 bases). Trimming cost V 6 bases and J 4 bases, with 14 bases left between them. Germline values: CDR1 SQVTM, CDR2 ANQGSEA. The length of the CDR3 is 13 residues. The CDR3 here is CSVTGSGADTQYF. The CDR3 DNA reads TGCAGCGTGACAGGTTCGGGCGCAGATACGCAGTATTTT.

This clonotype was seen many times. The gene calls are TRBV27 and TRBJ2-5, with 13 bases matching TRBD2. The junction had 6 bases not matched to a gene; V was cut back by 6 bases and J by 5 bases. Germline CDR1 MNHEY, CDR2 SMNVEV (reference sequence). CDR3 length equals 15 residues. The chain's CDR3 is CASRLTSGRGETQYF. DNA for the CDR3: TGTGCCAGCAGGCTAACTAGCGGGAGGGGGGAGACCCAGTACTTC.

Many counts were recorded for this clonotype. The chain employs TRBV10-3 and TRBJ2-7; 7 bases fit TRBD1. This CDR3 comprises 12 residues. V lost 3 bases, J lost 6 bases, and 2 bases stayed unmatched. Germline V lookup: CDR1 ENHRY, CDR2 SYGVKD. CDR3 DNA: TGTGCCATCAGTGATTACAGGGGCGAGCAGTACTTC. Protein sequence: CAISDYRGEQYF.

This clonotype was recorded at least ten times. The V and J genes are TRBV27 and TRBJ2-1, with D perhaps given as TRBD1 or TRBD2 (5 bases each). The V gene lost 7 bases and the J gene lost 16 bases, with 23 bases spanning the gap. Looked up from germline, CDR1 is MNHEY and CDR2 is SMNVEV (reference sequence). The CDR3 has 13 amino acids. CDR3 nucleotides: TGTGCCAGCACCGCCTTCACCGGGGCGGGTTTCTTCTTC. This codes for CASTAFTGAGFFF.

This clonotype was counted many times. This chain links TRBV25-1 with TRBJ2-1; TRBD2 agrees at 9 bases. Trimming removed 3 bases from V and 3 bases from J; junction bases left unmatched: 6. The CDR3 covers 16 residues. CDR1 MGHDK and CDR2 SYGVNS come from the germline V gene. DNA of the CDR3: TGTGCCAGCAGTGAGATTAGCGGGAGAAACTACAATGAGCAGTTCTTC. The encoded protein is CASSEISGRNYNEQFF.

This clonotype was recorded at least ten times. The chain combines TRBV20-1 with TRBJ2-3; D may match TRBD1 or TRBD2 (5 bases each). This CDR3 is built from 13 residues. The germline gives CDR1 DFQATT, CDR2 SNEGSKA (reference sequence). Between the trimmed V and J ends, which lost 6 bases and 8 bases, there was a span of 18 bases. The CDR3 bases are TGCAGTGCACTCTCAGCGGCCCAGGGTACGCAGTATTTT. Protein sequence: CSALSAAQGTQYF.

The J gene is TRBJ1-6, the V gene TRBV7-9; D unclear. CDR1 SEHNR and CDR2 FQNEAQ come from the germline V gene (reference sequence). V shed 4 bases and J shed 7 bases, with 14 bases lying between them. The CDR3 is made up of 15 amino acids. The CDR3 loop reads CASSYRGELNSPLHF. In DNA form, the CDR3 reads TGTGCCAGCAGCTACCGAGGCGAGCTAAATTCACCCCTCCACTTT.

In this sample, this clonotype turned up many times. The chain recombines TRBV27 with TRBJ1-1; tentatively, D is TRBD1 (6 bases). The germline V gene encodes CDR1 MNHEY and CDR2 SMNVEV (reference sequence). The CDR3 is 13 amino acids. V lost 3 bases to trimming and J lost 7 bases, with 12 bases between them. Here the CDR3 reads CASSFGGEVEAFF. The DNA of the CDR3 is TGTGCCAGCAGTTTCGGGGGCGAGGTTGAAGCTTTCTTT.

This clonotype was counted a few times. The rearrangement joins TRBV18 to TRBJ1-2; D is possibly TRBD1 (6 bases). V was cut by 1 base and J by 7 bases, with 13 bases left in between. Germline CDR1 reads KGHSH; CDR2 reads LQKENI. This CDR3 has 14 residues. For the CDR3, the DNA is TGTGCCAGCTCACCACTACAGGGTACGGGTGGCTACACCTTC. Residues: CASSPLQGTGGYTF.

V and J are TRBV4-2 and TRBJ2-7; 11 nucleotides align to TRBD2. There are 15 residues in the CDR3. Germline lookup yields CDR1 LGHNA and CDR2 YNFKEQ. The junction had 5 bases not matched to a gene; V was cut back by 3 bases and J by 4 bases. CDR3 nucleotides: TGTGCCAGCAGCCATCCCACTAGCGGGAGTTACGAGCAGTACTTC. Amino acid sequence: CASSHPTSGSYEQYF.

This clonotype was counted many times. This sequence joins TRBV2 and TRBJ2-7, with a weak D call TRBD1 (6 bases). The germline V gene has CDR1 SNHLY and CDR2 FYNNEI. CDR3 size: 14 residues. Trimming shortened V by 8 bases and J by 3 bases, and 17 bases separated the two germline ends. CDR3 coding DNA: TGTGCCAGCGTCTCTGCCAGGGGCGACTACGAGCAGTACTTC. This encodes CASVSARGDYEQYF.

This clonotype has more than one count but fewer than ten. The rearrangement joins TRBV6-2 or TRBV6-3 to TRBJ2-1, with TRBD2 matching over 10 bases. The CDR3 spans 16 residues. CDR1 MNHEY and CDR2 SVGEGT come from the germline V gene. The junction had 7 bases not matched to a gene; V was cut back by 4 bases and J by 4 bases. CDR3 loop: CASSCSTSGAYNEQFF. The CDR3 nucleotides read TGTGCCAGCAGTTGCTCTACTAGCGGGGCATACAATGAGCAGTTCTTC.

This clonotype was seen repeatedly, ten times or more. The chain employs TRBV12-3 or TRBV12-4 and TRBJ1-5; possibly TRBD1 for D (5 bases). With 6 bases removed from V and 0 bases from J, the gap between germline ends came to 18 bases. This CDR3 region has 17 residues. DNA of the CDR3: TGTGCCAGCAGCCCAGACAGCGTCTTTTTTAGCAATCAGCCCCAGCATTTT. Its translation: CASSPDSVFFSNQPQHF.

This clonotype was detected ten times or more. V usage is TRBV28 and J usage is TRBJ2-7, with 11 bases fitting TRBD2. The V and J ends lost 5 bases and 12 bases, in that order; junction bases with no gene match: 15. The CDR3 loop spans 15 amino acids. Germline assignment: CDR1 MDHEN and CDR2 SYDVKM. This CDR3 reads CASSLGTSGPSRGYF. The CDR3 bases are TGTGCCAGCAGTCTCGGGACTAGCGGACCCTCCCGAGGGTACTTC.

This clonotype occurred many times. This rearrangement joins TRBV6-2 or TRBV6-3 to TRBJ1-5; D is perhaps TRBD1 (6 bases). Germline-derived CDR1 and CDR2 are MNHEY and SVGEGT. V was clipped by 0 bases and J by 4 bases, with 13 bases between them. The CDR3 is 16 amino acids. The CDR3 DNA follows: TGTGCCAGCAGTTACTCGCGGGGGGGCCGAAATCAGCCCCAGCATTTT. Its protein product is CASSYSRGGRNQPQHF.

This clonotype has ten or more counts. The V and J genes are TRBV12-5 and TRBJ1-1, with TRBD1 identical over 9 bases. The V and J ends lost 7 bases and 3 bases, in that order; junction bases with no gene match: 12. The CDR3 extends over 16 amino acids. Germline V CDR1 and CDR2: LGHNT, FRNRAP. As DNA, the CDR3 is TGTGCTAGTGTCTCGACTGACAGGGGGTCTGACACTGAAGCTTTCTTT. Protein sequence: CASVSTDRGSDTEAFF.

This clonotype came up many times. This rearrangement joins TRBV30 to TRBJ2-5; D is unresolved. Per the germline V gene, CDR1 is GTSNPN and CDR2 is SVGIG (reference sequence). This CDR3 contains 13 residues. Between the trimmed V and J ends, which lost 0 bases and 1 base, there was a span of 6 bases. The DNA of the CDR3 is TGTGCCTGGAGTGTGGAGTTCCAAGAGACCCAGTACTTC. Protein product: CAWSVEFQETQYF.